A selection of T cell receptor beta chains follows, all from one sample in a study of radiation and T cells in renal cell carcinoma. Generated by immunoSEQ multiplex PCR, the TCRdb table keeps only in-frame clones and is missing some. The repertoire has over 30,000 clones, more than 65% of them found once; the top ten carry roughly 30%. Specimen: blood, collected from a patient whose treatment included radiotherapy and nephrectomy. Source of these receptors: a man in his 60s with renal cell carcinoma. The CDR3 runs from the conserved cysteine through the conserved F or W. The order of the fields is D gene, J gene, clone size, V gene, CDR3 DNA, CDR3 protein. The D gene is left open where the match is weak. The size entry is marked missing in some rows and otherwise reads once, few, many or a size class.

d_call: .
j_call: TRBJ2-7
clone_size: few
v_call: TRBV10-1
cdr3_nt: TGCGCCAGCAGTGAGTCTAGCGGAGTGCAGTACTTC
cdr3_aa: CASSESSGVQYF

d_call: .
j_call: TRBJ1-5
clone_size: .
v_call: TRBV9
cdr3_nt: TGTGCCAGCAGCGGCGGGTCGGGACTGTTTAGCAATCAGCCCCAGCATTTT
cdr3_aa: CASSGGSGLFSNQPQHF

d_call: TRBD2
j_call: TRBJ2-5
clone_size: .
v_call: TRBV7-9
cdr3_nt: TGTGCCAGCAGCCACACTAGCGGACAAGAGACCCAGTACTTC
cdr3_aa: CASSHTSGQETQYF

d_call: TRBD2
j_call: TRBJ2-3
clone_size: .
v_call: TRBV5-6
cdr3_nt: TGTGCCAGCAGCTTGTTTAGCGGGAGGAGCACAGATACGCAGTATTTT
cdr3_aa: CASSLFSGRSTDTQYF

d_call: .
j_call: TRBJ2-7
clone_size: .
v_call: TRBV7-2
cdr3_nt: TGTGCCAGCAGTCGACCGGGGCGCTCCTACGAGCAGTACTTC
cdr3_aa: CASSRPGRSYEQYF

d_call: TRBD1
j_call: TRBJ1-1
clone_size: .
v_call: TRBV11-3
cdr3_nt: TGTGCCAGCAGCATGGGGACAGAGAGAACCGAGGGACACACTGAAGCTTTCTTT
cdr3_aa: CASSMGTERTEGHTEAFF

d_call: .
j_call: TRBJ1-5
clone_size: .
v_call: TRBV6-6
cdr3_nt: TGTGCCAGCAGTTACTGGGGGGAGGATCAGCCCCAGCATTTT
cdr3_aa: CASSYWGEDQPQHF

d_call: .
j_call: TRBJ2-1
clone_size: .
v_call: TRBV10-3
cdr3_nt: TGTGCCATCAGTGGAGAATACAATGAGCAGTTCTTC
cdr3_aa: CAISGEYNEQFF

d_call: .
j_call: TRBJ1-1
clone_size: .
v_call: TRBV7-9
cdr3_nt: TGTGCCAGCAGCTTAGGGACAGCCGAGGGGACTGAAGCTTTCTTT
cdr3_aa: CASSLGTAEGTEAFF

d_call: .
j_call: TRBJ1-4
clone_size: .
v_call: TRBV4-3
cdr3_nt: TGCGCCAGCAGCCAAGATTGGAGATCCGAGAATGAAAAACTGTTTTTT
cdr3_aa: CASSQDWRSENEKLFF

d_call: .
j_call: TRBJ2-1
clone_size: .
v_call: TRBV20-1
cdr3_nt: TGCAGTGGCAAAAATGGGCTTGAGCAGTTCTTC
cdr3_aa: CSGKNGLEQFF

d_call: TRBD1
j_call: TRBJ2-7
clone_size: .
v_call: TRBV10-1
cdr3_nt: TGCGCCAGCAGTCCCGGGACAGGCTACGAGCAGTACTTC
cdr3_aa: CASSPGTGYEQYF

d_call: .
j_call: TRBJ1-2
clone_size: few
v_call: TRBV27
cdr3_nt: TGTGCCAGCAGTTTTGGACATTATGGCTACACCTTC
cdr3_aa: CASSFGHYGYTF

d_call: .
j_call: TRBJ2-1
clone_size: .
v_call: TRBV18
cdr3_nt: TGTGCCAGCTCACCACCTCTACGGGAGTCTGCCTACAATGAGCAGTTCTTC
cdr3_aa: CASSPPLRESAYNEQFF

d_call: .
j_call: TRBJ2-3
clone_size: .
v_call: TRBV5-1
cdr3_nt: TGCGCCAGCAGCTTGGGGACTACTAGCACAGATACGCAGTATTTT
cdr3_aa: CASSLGTTSTDTQYF

d_call: TRBD2
j_call: TRBJ2-6
clone_size: .
v_call: TRBV30
cdr3_nt: TGTGCCTGGAGTGTAATGCTAGCGGGTGCCAGCTCTGGGGCCAACGTCCTGACTTTC
cdr3_aa: CAWSVMLAGASSGANVLTF

d_call: TRBD2
j_call: TRBJ2-7
clone_size: .
v_call: TRBV6-4
cdr3_nt: TGTGCCAGCAGTGACTCATTTTTTGGTAGCGGGAGACACAACGCCATTATCTACGAGCAGTACTTC
cdr3_aa: CASSDSFFGSGRHNAIIYEQYF

d_call: .
j_call: TRBJ1-5
clone_size: .
v_call: TRBV4-1
cdr3_nt: TGCGCCAGCAGCCACCTAAATCAGCCCCAGCATTTT
cdr3_aa: CASSHLNQPQHF

d_call: .
j_call: TRBJ1-2
clone_size: .
v_call: TRBV7-8
cdr3_nt: TGTGCCAGCAGCCCGACTCCTCATGGCTACACCTTC
cdr3_aa: CASSPTPHGYTF

d_call: TRBD1
j_call: TRBJ1-3
clone_size: .
v_call: TRBV6-1
cdr3_nt: TGTGCCAGCTCGGACAGGGCCGGAAACACCATATATTTT
cdr3_aa: CASSDRAGNTIYF

d_call: TRBD2
j_call: TRBJ2-5
clone_size: .
v_call: TRBV6-1
cdr3_nt: TGTGCCAGCAGTGAGCAAGGGACTAGCGGGAAAGAGACCCAGTACTTC
cdr3_aa: CASSEQGTSGKETQYF

d_call: .
j_call: TRBJ1-3
clone_size: .
v_call: TRBV5-6
cdr3_nt: TGTGCCAGCAGCTTGTTTAGGGTAATCAACACCATATATTTT
cdr3_aa: CASSLFRVINTIYF

d_call: .
j_call: TRBJ2-5
clone_size: .
v_call: TRBV5-6
cdr3_nt: TGTGCCAGCAGCTTTTTTCGGGATGGGACCCAGTACTTC
cdr3_aa: CASSFFRDGTQYF